The 28 T cell receptor beta chains in this list originate from one sample, sequenced in a study of blood T cell repertoires in COVID-19. Sequenced by immunoSEQ multiplex PCR; TCRdb stores in-frame clones only, minus some. This sample has about 310,000 clones, with about 90% found just once. Material for sequencing was PBMCs or T cells enriched from blood (not recorded which). The receptor set was obtained from a woman aged 30 to 39 who had recovered from COVID-19.

The chain has TRBV13 and TRBJ1-5; 9 bases agree with TRBD1. V dropped 5 bases and J dropped 9; count of bases not matched to a gene: 8. The CDR3 contains 14 residues. Per the germline V gene, CDR1 is PRHDT and CDR2 is FYEKMQ (reference sequence). The CDR3 loop is CASSHGQGPRPQHF. CDR3 DNA: TGTGCCAGCAGCCATGGACAGGGGCCCCGGCCCCAGCATTTT. Combining the CDR3 with reference TRBV13 and TRBJ1-5 gives the whole variable domain AAGVIQSPRHLIKEKRETATLKCYPIPRHDTVYWYQQGPGQDPQFLISFYEKMQSDKGSIPDRFSAQQFSDYHSELNMSSLELGDSALYFCASSHGQGPRPQHFGDGTRLSIL.

The chain recombines TRBV6-6 with TRBJ1-4; D is perhaps TRBD1 (5 bases). This CDR3 has 14 amino acids. The germline V gene has CDR1 MNHNY and CDR2 SVGAGI (reference sequence). The ends were cut back, 6 bases at V and 7 bases at J, with 15 bases in the middle. DNA of the CDR3: TGTGCCAGCAGGCCGGCCGGGGGGGGTGAAAAACTGTTTTTT. Translated, it gives CASRPAGGGEKLFF.

The chain uses TRBV29-1 and TRBJ2-2; D remains unclear. CDR1 SQVTM and CDR2 ANQGSEA come from the germline V gene. With 4 bases removed from V and 2 bases from J, the gap between germline ends came to 11 bases. This CDR3 has 14 residues. The DNA of the CDR3 is TGCAGCGTTGGGCCGCTACTAAACACCGGGGAGCTGTTTTTT. This gives the protein CSVGPLLNTGELFF.

The chain couples TRBV7-6 to TRBJ2-2; TRBD2 matches at 7 bases. The CDR3 loop spans 19 amino acids. CDR1 and CDR2 (germline): SGHVS, FNYEAQ. V lost 1 base to trimming and J lost 2 bases; unmatched junction nucleotides: 13. The CDR3 protein is CASSLVLRRGNLNTGELFF. In nucleotides, the CDR3 is TGTGCCAGCAGCTTAGTTCTGAGGCGGGGGAACCTCAACACCGGGGAGCTGTTTTTT.

This clone occurred once. The V and J genes are TRBV27 and TRBJ2-1, with 9 bases matching TRBD2. The CDR3 spans 15 residues. Germline V lookup: CDR1 MNHEY, CDR2 SMNVEV (reference sequence). V dropped 5 bases and J dropped 0; count of bases not matched to a gene: 2. Here the CDR3 reads CASSLAGSSYNEQFF. The CDR3, as DNA: TGTGCCAGCAGTCTAGCGGGGAGCTCCTACAATGAGCAGTTCTTC.

The chain has TRBV5-1 and TRBJ2-1, with D unresolved. Trimming left V 4 bases short and J 6 bases short, with 11 bases between. This CDR3 is 13 amino acids long. In germline, CDR1 is SGHRS, CDR2 YFSETQ. Here the CDR3 DNA reads TGCGCCAGCAGCCTGGGCGGTCCCAATGAGCAGTTCTTC. Protein sequence: CASSLGGPNEQFF.

The chain is built from TRBV2 and TRBJ1-4; D is ambiguous. V lost 1 base to trimming and J lost 4 bases, with 4 bases between them. The CDR3 loop spans 13 amino acids. In germline, CDR1 is SNHLY, CDR2 FYNNEI. Written as DNA, the CDR3 is TGTGCCAGCAGTGAAGGCAGTAATGAAAAACTGTTTTTT. Translation gives CASSEGSNEKLFF.

The CDR3 here is CATSKGQLYNEQFF. The CDR3 DNA follows: TGTGCCACCAGCAAGGGACAGCTTTACAATGAGCAGTTCTTC. The rearrangement links TRBV15 to TRBJ2-1; 7 bases line up with TRBD1. This CDR3 comprises 14 residues. The germline V gene encodes CDR1 LNHNV and CDR2 YYDKDF (reference sequence). V lost 4 bases, J lost 4 bases, and 4 bases stayed unmatched.

V usage is TRBV6-5 and J usage is TRBJ2-1; TRBD2 is a possible D gene (6 bases). V lost 6 bases and J 4 bases, leaving 13 bases between the germline ends. In germline, CDR1 is MNHEY, CDR2 SVGAGI. CDR3 size: 14 residues. CDR3 nucleotide sequence: TGTGCCAGCAGCTCCGGGACTTCATACAATGAGCAGTTCTTC. It translates to CASSSGTSYNEQFF.

V usage is TRBV10-3 and J usage is TRBJ1-5, with 7 bases lining up with TRBD1. The junction had 7 bases not matched to a gene; V was cut back by 4 bases and J by 4 bases. Germline CDR1 and CDR2: ENHRY and SYGVKD. The CDR3 is 15 residues long. The CDR3 protein is CAISGMGQRNQPQHF. The CDR3, as DNA: TGTGCCATCAGTGGAATGGGACAGAGAAATCAGCCCCAGCATTTT.

The J gene is TRBJ1-1, the V gene TRBV16, with D unresolved. This CDR3 contains 15 residues. V was clipped by 0 bases and J by 0 bases, with 8 bases between them. CDR1 is KGHSY, CDR2 FQNENV, per germline. The CDR3 bases are TGTGCCAGCAGCCAATCTTACAGTATGAACACTGAAGCTTTCTTT. Its protein is CASSQSYSMNTEAFF.

The CDR3 bases are TGTGCCAGCAGCCTGACAGGGCCTGGCTACACCTTC. The encoded protein is CASSLTGPGYTF. The chain links TRBV7-8 to TRBJ1-2; TRBD1 aligns across 7 bases. The length of the CDR3 is 12 residues. Germline CDR1 reads SGHVS; CDR2 reads FQNEAQ. V was clipped by 5 bases and J by 7 bases; unmatched bases: 4.

This rearrangement joins TRBV4-1 to TRBJ1-2; TRBD1 agrees at 8 bases. This CDR3 region has 15 residues. V gave up 3 bases and J gave up 2 bases; unmatched junction bases: 5. Germline CDR1 reads MGHRA; CDR2 reads YSYEKL. CDR3 protein: CASSQRDRSNYGYTF. The CDR3 DNA is TGCGCCAGCAGCCAGAGGGACAGGTCGAACTATGGCTACACCTTC.

The V call is TRBV19, the J call TRBJ2-7; perhaps TRBD2 as D (6 bases). This CDR3 contains 16 residues. Looked up from germline, CDR1 is LNHDA and CDR2 is SQIVND (reference sequence). Trimming removed 6 bases at V and 1 base at J, with 19 bases between. The CDR3 is CASSRGPSGLSYEQYF. CDR3 nucleotides: TGTGCCAGTAGCCGCGGACCGAGCGGGTTGTCCTACGAGCAGTACTTC.

The chain couples TRBV27 to TRBJ2-3; D call uncertain. Per germline, CDR1 MNHEY and CDR2 SMNVEV (reference sequence). This CDR3 is 13 amino acids long. Trimming removed 0 bases from V and 7 bases from J, with 8 bases in between. CDR3 amino acids: CASSLSSYNTQYF. CDR3 DNA sequence: TGTGCCAGCAGTTTATCCTCCTATAATACGCAGTATTTT.

Points on this clone: At one end the junction does not follow the germline gene, possibly because of a read error. The genes are TRBV7-2 and TRBJ2-3; 11 bases fit TRBD2. The CDR3 has 13 amino acids. Per the germline V gene, CDR1 is SGHTA and CDR2 is FQGNSA. The CDR3 region is CASSVRTSGHYEF. The CDR3 nucleotides are TGTGCCAGCAGCGTCCGGACTAGCGGGCACTATGAGTTT.

This chain's CDR3 is CAWSRTGGVGTEAFF. The CDR3 DNA sequence: TGTGCCTGGAGTAGGACAGGGGGGGTCGGCACTGAAGCTTTCTTT. The chain has TRBV30 and TRBJ1-1, with 10 positions matching TRBD1. The CDR3 sequence is 15 residues long. Germline V gene sequence: CDR1 GTSNPN, CDR2 SVGIG (reference sequence). Germline trimming cut 2 bases from V and 4 bases from J; bases unmatched to any gene: 7.

The CDR3 region has the DNA TGTGCCAGCAGTTACTCGACAGGGGCCGGGGAGCTGTTTTTT. It codes for CASSYSTGAGELFF. V is TRBV6-5 and J is TRBJ2-2, with 8 nucleotides matching TRBD1. Germline CDR1 and CDR2: MNHEY and SVGAGI. This CDR3 comprises 14 residues. V gave up 0 bases and J gave up 6 bases; unmatched junction bases: 0.

The V gene is TRBV19, the J gene TRBJ2-7; TRBD2 is a possible D gene (6 bases). The CDR3 extends over 15 amino acids. With 5 bases removed from V and 0 bases from J, the gap between germline ends came to 14 bases. CDR1 LNHDA and CDR2 SQIVND come from the germline V gene (reference sequence). The chain's CDR3 is CASSEGLPNSYEQYF. Written as DNA, the CDR3 is TGTGCCAGTAGTGAGGGACTGCCAAACTCCTACGAGCAGTACTTC.

This sequence joins TRBV5-4 and TRBJ1-3; D unresolved. CDR1 SGHNT and CDR2 YYREEE come from the germline V gene (reference sequence). The CDR3 extends over 16 amino acids. V was clipped by 4 bases and J by 0 bases, with 14 bases between them. The CDR3 bases are TGTGCCAGCAGCCAAAAAATAGGGAGCTCTGGAAACACCATATATTTT. It yields the protein CASSQKIGSSGNTIYF.

This rearrangement joins TRBV28 to TRBJ2-7, with TRBD2 as a possible D gene (5 bases). V lost 5 bases to trimming and J lost 3 bases, with 17 bases between them. The CDR3 length is 15 residues. CDR1 and CDR2 (germline): MDHEN, SYDVKM. Here the CDR3 DNA reads TGTGCCAGCAGTCACGATCTCGTAGGAGGCTACGAGCAGTACTTC. It encodes CASSHDLVGGYEQYF.

The rearrangement joins TRBV18 to TRBJ1-1; 8 positions agree with TRBD1. From germline, CDR1 is KGHSH and CDR2 LQKENI. The CDR3 loop spans 14 amino acids. After removal of 2 bases from V and 5 bases from J, the junction contained 4 bases not matched to a gene. The CDR3 nucleotides read TGTGCCAGCTCACCAACAGGGGGTGAGACTGAAGCTTTCTTT. Its protein is CASSPTGGETEAFF.

The chain carries TRBV5-1 and TRBJ1-6, with D perhaps TRBD1 (6 bases). Germline V lookup: CDR1 SGHRS, CDR2 YFSETQ. Trimming removed 4 bases from V and 0 bases from J, with 11 bases in between. The CDR3 runs 16 residues. This chain's CDR3 is CASSPQGFSYNSPLHF. Written as DNA, the CDR3 is TGCGCCAGCAGCCCTCAGGGGTTCTCCTATAATTCACCCCTCCACTTT.

For the CDR3, the DNA is TGTGCCAGCAGCTTAGTGAGATCCGGGGAGCTGTTTTTT. It yields the protein CASSLVRSGELFF. V and J are TRBV7-3 and TRBJ2-2; D remains unclear. Trimming took 2 bases from V and 6 from J, leaving 7 bases between them. CDR1 is SGHTA, CDR2 FQGTGA, per germline. CDR3 size: 13 residues. Using reference TRBV7-3 and TRBJ2-2 for the parts outside the CDR3, the full variable domain is GAGVSQTPSNKVTEKGKYVELRCDPISGHTALYWYRQSLGQGPEFLIYFQGTGAADDSGLPNDRFFAVRPEGSVSTLKIQRTERGDSAVYLCASSLVRSGELFFGEGSRLTVL.

The chain couples TRBV7-9 to TRBJ1-2; D gene ambiguous. The CDR3 length is 12 residues. The V gene lost 3 bases and the J gene lost 8 bases, with 10 bases spanning the gap. The germline CDR1 and CDR2 sequences are SEHNR and FQNEAQ (reference sequence). CDR3: CASSFGSAGYTF. The CDR3, as DNA: TGTGCCAGCAGCTTCGGGTCGGCGGGCTACACCTTC.

The chain links TRBV15 to TRBJ1-2; D ambiguous. Per germline, CDR1 LNHNV and CDR2 YYDKDF (reference sequence). V lost 5 bases to trimming and J lost 3 bases, with 10 bases between them. This CDR3 has 13 amino acids. CDR3 residues: CATSPDGDYGYTF. For the CDR3, the DNA is TGTGCCACCAGCCCGGACGGGGACTATGGCTACACCTTC.

The genes are TRBV2 and TRBJ1-5, with D hard to call. CDR1 is SNHLY, CDR2 FYNNEI, per germline. Trimming removed 1 base from V and 6 bases from J, with 10 bases in between. This CDR3 is 14 amino acids long. The CDR3 DNA reads as TGTGCCAGCAGTGAAGAGTCTCGAGGTCAGCCCCAGCATTTT. This sequence encodes CASSEESRGQPQHF.

The V and J genes are TRBV6-5 and TRBJ2-5; D remains ambiguous. The CDR3 spans 12 residues. The germline V and J ends were trimmed by 6 bases and 5 bases, with 10 bases remaining between them. Germline CDR1 reads MNHEY; CDR2 reads SVGAGI. CDR3 sequence (DNA): TGTGCCAGCAGCACAGCCTCGGAGACCCAGTACTTC. This translates into CASSTASETQYF.